One and the same sample provided the 29 T cell receptor beta chains below, sequenced in a study of T cell clonotyping in hematopoietic cell transplantation. Profiling relied on immunoSEQ multiplex PCR, and the TCRdb table lists in-frame clones only, not all of them. The data contain about 44,000 clones, 85% to 95% of them singletons. What was sequenced was peripheral blood mononuclear cells. The receptors come from a woman between 50 and 59 years old in good health. Some clones in this sample may be carry-over from other donors' samples.

The chain has TRBV6-5 and TRBJ2-7; 7 nucleotides match TRBD1. The CDR3 covers 15 residues. After removal of 5 bases from V and 2 bases from J, the junction contained 9 bases not matched to a gene. CDR1 and CDR2 from the germline V gene are MNHEY and SVGAGI. The CDR3 DNA reads TGTGCCAGCAGTCTAGACAGGGATGTGCCCTACGAGCAGTACTTC. Protein sequence: CASSLDRDVPYEQYF.

This chain connects TRBV5-1 to TRBJ1-1; D ambiguous. V lost 0 bases to trimming and J lost 4 bases, with 13 bases between them. The CDR3 is 15 amino acids. Germline V gives CDR1 SGHRS, CDR2 YFSETQ. CDR3 protein: CASSLGIMVGTEAFF. CDR3 DNA sequence: TGCGCCAGCAGCTTGGGGATCATGGTGGGCACTGAAGCTTTCTTT.

This chain links TRBV11-3 with TRBJ1-4, with a weak D call TRBD1 (5 bases). In germline, CDR1 is SGHNT, CDR2 YENEEA. Trimming removed 5 bases from V and 8 bases from J, with 12 bases in between. This CDR3 has 13 residues. The CDR3 spells CASSPQGGEKLFF. CDR3 nucleotides: TGTGCCAGCAGCCCTCAGGGTGGGGAAAAACTGTTTTTT.

CDR3 in DNA: TGTGCCAGCAGCTTAGATGGAAGGGAAGGAGAGACCCAGTACTTC. This encodes CASSLDGREGETQYF. The V call is TRBV11-3, the J call TRBJ2-5; D is uncertain. The CDR3 is made up of 15 amino acids. V lost 0 bases and J lost 4, with 12 bases in between. The germline V gene encodes CDR1 SGHNT and CDR2 YENEEA.

The chain is built from TRBV9 and TRBJ2-2; 10 bases fit TRBD2. Germline V lookup: CDR1 SGDLS, CDR2 YYNGEE. V lost 3 bases and J lost 3; bases outside the gene matches: 8. The CDR3 is 17 residues long. In nucleotides, the CDR3 is TGTGCCAGCAGCGGCGGCCTTAGCGGGGGGTACACCGGGGAGCTGTTTTTT. It codes for CASSGGLSGGYTGELFF.

The rearrangement joins TRBV25-1 to TRBJ1-2; D is ambiguous. Trimming removed 3 bases from V and 1 base from J, with 9 bases in between. This CDR3 is 14 amino acids long. CDR1 and CDR2 (germline): MGHDK, SYGVNS. CDR3 sequence (DNA): TGTGCCAGCAGTGAGGCGGGAAGTAACTATGGCTACACCTTC. Translating it yields CASSEAGSNYGYTF.

The chain has TRBV7-2 and TRBJ2-5; D may match TRBD1 or TRBD2 (6 bases each). The CDR3 contains 15 residues. Trimming stripped 1 base from V and 3 bases from J, with 12 bases between. The germline V gene encodes CDR1 SGHTA and CDR2 FQGNSA. CDR3 amino acids: CASSLVWGAEETQYF. CDR3 nucleotide sequence: TGTGCCAGCAGCTTAGTTTGGGGGGCTGAAGAGACCCAGTACTTC. Filled out from reference TRBV7-2 and TRBJ2-5, the complete variable domain reads GAGVSQSPSNKVTEKGKDVELRCDPISGHTALYWYRQSLGQGLEFLIYFQGNSAPDKSGLPSDRFSAERTGGSVSTLTIQRTQQEDSAVYLCASSLVWGAEETQYFGPGTRLLVL.

This sequence joins TRBV19 and TRBJ1-5; D is perhaps TRBD1 (6 bases). Germline V lookup: CDR1 LNHDA, CDR2 SQIVND (reference sequence). The CDR3 consists of 16 residues. Trimming took 6 bases from V and 0 from J, leaving 15 bases between them. CDR3 region: CASSHWTDYSNQPQHF. The CDR3 nucleotides read TGTGCCAGTAGCCACTGGACAGACTATAGCAATCAGCCCCAGCATTTT. The variable domain in full, with the rest retrieved from reference TRBV19 and TRBJ1-5, is DGGITQSPKYLFRKEGQNVTLSCEQNLNHDAMYWYRQDPGQGLRLIYYSQIVNDFQKGDIAEGYSVSREKKESFPLTVTSAQKNPTAFYLCASSHWTDYSNQPQHFGDGTRLSIL.

The rearrangement uses TRBV13 and TRBJ1-1; no clear D. V lost 0 bases, J lost 1 base, and 3 bases lay in between. The CDR3 sequence is 13 residues long. Germline V gene data show CDR1 as PRHDT and CDR2 as FYEKMQ (reference sequence). In DNA form, the CDR3 reads TGTGCCAGCAGCTTAGGAGAGAACACTGAAGCTTTCTTT. Translating it yields CASSLGENTEAFF. Full variable domain (missing parts from reference TRBV13 and TRBJ1-1): AAGVIQSPRHLIKEKRETATLKCYPIPRHDTVYWYQQGPGQDPQFLISFYEKMQSDKGSIPDRFSAQQFSDYHSELNMSSLELGDSALYFCASSLGENTEAFFGQGTRLTVV.

This chain uses TRBV5-4 with TRBJ1-6; 10 nucleotides match TRBD1. Germline V gene data show CDR1 as SGHNT and CDR2 as YYREEE (reference sequence). The CDR3 sequence is 16 residues long. Trimming removed 2 bases from V and 11 bases from J; junction bases left unmatched: 10. CDR3 in DNA: TGTGCCAGCAGCTTAGGACAGGGGGGGGTTAGGGCACCCCTCCACTTT. Encoded protein: CASSLGQGGVRAPLHF.

This clone has a single count. The CDR3 loop reads CASSIEAVVGSPLHF. In nucleotides, the CDR3 is TGTGCCAGTAGTATAGAGGCGGTGGTAGGTTCACCCCTCCACTTT. V usage is TRBV19 and J usage is TRBJ1-6; no definite D call. The V and J ends lost 0 bases and 9 bases respectively, with 12 bases between them. Germline lookup yields CDR1 LNHDA and CDR2 SQIVND (reference sequence). The CDR3 consists of 15 residues.

The rearrangement links TRBV18 to TRBJ2-7, with D uncertain. The length of the CDR3 is 13 residues. Germline CDR1 and CDR2: KGHSH and LQKENI. Trimming pared 6 bases from V and 5 bases from J, leaving 14 bases between. The CDR3 loop is CASSRSPPDEQYF. CDR3 bases: TGTGCCAGCTCGCGGTCCCCCCCGGACGAGCAGTACTTC.

This clone occurred once. The V call is TRBV30, the J call TRBJ1-6; weak D call: TRBD1 (5 bases). This CDR3 region has 15 residues. V was shortened by 0 bases and J by 1 base, with 7 bases between the two germline ends. From germline, CDR1 is GTSNPN and CDR2 SVGIG (reference sequence). CDR3 nucleotides: TGTGCCTGGAGTGTAAGGGGTTCCTATAATTCACCCCTCCACTTT. Translating gives CAWSVRGSYNSPLHF.

This chain joins TRBV9 and TRBJ2-7, with TRBD2 as a possible D gene (5 bases). CDR3 length: 13 residues. CDR1 is SGDLS and CDR2 is YYNGEE in the germline V gene. Between the trimmed V and J ends, which lost 0 bases and 5 bases, there was a span of 9 bases. The CDR3 nucleotides read TGTGCCAGCAGCGTAGGAGGGAATGACGAGCAGTACTTC. As protein: CASSVGGNDEQYF.

This sequence joins TRBV7-3 and TRBJ2-7; tentative D call: TRBD2 (6 bases). Germline V gene data show CDR1 as SGHTA and CDR2 as FQGTGA. The germline V and J ends were trimmed by 2 bases and 5 bases, with 10 bases remaining between them. This CDR3 is built from 13 residues. The CDR3: CASSLGPGDEQYF. CDR3 DNA: TGTGCCAGCAGCTTAGGTCCGGGGGACGAGCAGTACTTC.

V and J are TRBV7-2 and TRBJ1-5; D not certain. Per the germline V gene, CDR1 is SGHTA and CDR2 is FQGNSA. The V end lost 5 bases, the J end lost 1 base, and 9 bases lay between the germline ends. The CDR3 is 14 residues long. DNA for the CDR3: TGTGCCAGCAGCGCCCGGGAAAGCAATCAGCCCCAGCATTTT. This gives the protein CASSARESNQPQHF.

V usage is TRBV6-6 and J usage is TRBJ2-3, with D possibly matching TRBD2 (5 bases). Trimming pared 6 bases from V and 3 bases from J, leaving 13 bases between. CDR1 and CDR2 from the germline V gene are MNHNY and SVGAGI (reference sequence). CDR3 length: 14 amino acids. In nucleotides, the CDR3 is TGTGCCAGCAGCCTCCAGAGCGGTACAGATACGCAGTATTTT. The encoded protein is CASSLQSGTDTQYF.

The rearrangement links TRBV5-1 to TRBJ1-1; 11 nucleotides align to TRBD1. The ends lost 2 bases at V and 4 bases at J; junction bases unmatched: 7. This CDR3 comprises 16 residues. In germline, CDR1 is SGHRS, CDR2 YFSETQ. CDR3 DNA: TGCGCCAGCAGCTTCGGACAGGGGGCGAGTAGCACTGAAGCTTTCTTT. Translation gives CASSFGQGASSTEAFF.

The chain has TRBV11-3 and TRBJ2-3; D may be TRBD1 or TRBD2 (5 bases each). The CDR3 length is 12 residues. CDR1 SGHNT and CDR2 YENEEA come from the germline V gene. V was clipped by 1 base and J by 10 bases, with 9 bases between them. CDR3 loop: CASSLVQGAQYF. The CDR3 region has the DNA TGTGCCAGCAGCTTAGTCCAGGGAGCGCAGTATTTT.

The chain joins TRBV4-3 to TRBJ2-2; no firm D call. Germline values: CDR1 LGHNA, CDR2 YSLEER. This CDR3 contains 15 residues. Trimming left V 1 base short and J 7 bases short, with 13 bases between. The CDR3 DNA is TGCGCCAGCAGCCAAGGTTCCCATCCGGGCGGGGAGCTGTTTTTT. Its protein is CASSQGSHPGGELFF.

This clone has just one count. This chain connects TRBV4-2 to TRBJ2-5, with a possible D match to TRBD2 (6 bases). The germline CDR1 and CDR2 sequences are LGHNA and YNFKEQ. Trimming took off 0 bases at V and 7 bases at J, with 15 bases between the two ends. The CDR3 runs 15 residues. CDR3 coding DNA: TGTGCCAGCAGCCAAGATGGAAGGGACTCTGGGACCCAGTACTTC. Amino acids: CASSQDGRDSGTQYF.

The CDR3 reads CASRQGEKTNYGYTF. The DNA of the CDR3 is TGTGCCAGCAGACAGGGGGAGAAGACTAACTATGGCTACACCTTC. The chain combines TRBV6-6 with TRBJ1-2; TRBD1 agrees at 8 bases. The CDR3 has 15 amino acids. Germline V gene sequence: CDR1 MNHNY, CDR2 SVGAGI (reference sequence). Losses at the gene ends were 6 bases for V and 0 bases for J; bases not matched to a gene: 6.

J is TRBJ2-7 and V is TRBV11-2, with 9 bases aligning to TRBD1. CDR3 length: 14 residues. The V gene's germline CDR1 is SGHAT and CDR2 FQNNGV. V gave up 5 bases and J gave up 1 base; unmatched junction bases: 3. CDR3 in DNA: TGTGCCAGCAGCCGGGACAGGGCATCCTACGAGCAGTACTTC. Protein product: CASSRDRASYEQYF.

The V gene is TRBV11-2, the J gene TRBJ2-7; the D gene is possibly TRBD1 (6 bases). Germline lookup yields CDR1 SGHAT and CDR2 FQNNGV. Trimming removed 4 bases from V and 2 bases from J, with 12 bases in between. This CDR3 spans 14 amino acids. Here the CDR3 DNA reads TGTGCCAGCAGCTCCAGGGGCCAGACCTACGAGCAGTACTTC. Its protein product is CASSSRGQTYEQYF. Based on the CDR3 plus reference TRBV11-2 and TRBJ2-7, the full variable domain is EAGVAQSPRYKIIEKRQSVAFWCNPISGHATLYWYQQILGQGPKLLIQFQNNGVVDDSQLPKDRFSAERLKGVDSTLKIQPAKLEDSAVYLCASSSRGQTYEQYFGPGTRLTVT.

V and J are TRBV5-1 and TRBJ1-2; D is unresolved. The germline V and J ends were trimmed by 0 bases and 2 bases, with 8 bases remaining between them. The CDR3 consists of 14 residues. The germline V gene has CDR1 SGHRS and CDR2 YFSETQ. CDR3 in amino acids: CASSLVGGNYGYTF. CDR3 in DNA: TGCGCCAGCAGCTTGGTTGGTGGAAACTATGGCTACACCTTC.

This CDR3 is CSVADLPSGNTIYF. The DNA of the CDR3 is TGCAGCGTGGCGGACCTCCCCTCGGGAAACACCATATATTTT. This chain uses TRBV29-1 with TRBJ1-3; D gene uncertain. V lost 6 bases and J lost 4, with 16 bases in between. There are 14 residues in the CDR3. Germline V CDR1 and CDR2: SQVTM, ANQGSEA.

The rearrangement joins TRBV5-6 to TRBJ2-5; possibly TRBD1 or TRBD2 for D (6 bases each). CDR1 SGHDT and CDR2 YYEEEE come from the germline V gene. The CDR3 extends over 15 amino acids. Trimming left V 3 bases short and J 5 bases short, with 17 bases between. For the CDR3, the DNA is TGTGCCAGCAGCTGGGAGGACTCCAGGGGCGAGACCCAGTACTTC. This translates into CASSWEDSRGETQYF.

J is TRBJ2-2 and V is TRBV14; D might be TRBD1 (5 bases). Looked up from germline, CDR1 is SGHDN and CDR2 is FVKESK. The V gene lost 4 bases and the J gene lost 1 base, with 10 bases spanning the gap. This CDR3 has 15 amino acids. Here the CDR3 DNA reads TGTGCCAGCAGCCGAGACAGTGTGAACACCGGGGAGCTGTTTTTT. It yields the protein CASSRDSVNTGELFF.

DNA of the CDR3: TGTGCCAGCTCCAAGGGGAATTTGTACTACGAGCAGTACTTC. Its translation is CASSKGNLYYEQYF. The genes are TRBV27 and TRBJ2-7, with D possibly being TRBD1 (5 bases). With 8 bases removed from V and 3 bases from J, the gap between germline ends came to 17 bases. This CDR3 has 14 residues. Per germline, CDR1 MNHEY and CDR2 SMNVEV (reference sequence).